This TCR beta chain originates from a study of blood T cell repertoires in COVID-19. Overall study context: Acute-phase and convalescent COVID-19 samples originated in the United States, Italy and Spain. Nucleic acid was either cDNA or gDNA, and it came from T cells, B-cell-depleted T cells, or PBMCs.

V lost 4 bases to trimming and J lost 6 bases, with 21 bases between them. There are 17 residues in the CDR3. CDR1 and CDR2 (germline): LNHDA, SQIVND (reference sequence). Authors' processing steps: Amplification of reference gene primers provided the estimated nucleated cell counts. Measured with immunoSEQ multiplex PCR; TCRdb has only the in-frame clones, and not every one. That table gives V, J and clone size, and the DNA gave D and trimming. The sample lists approximately 150,000 clones; around nine tenths were seen once. Sequencing was done on a sample of peripheral blood. The source of this sequence is a human donor in a cohort sampled during active COVID-19. The V call is TRBV19, the J call TRBJ1-4; D perhaps matches TRBD1 (6 bases). CDR3 in DNA: TGTGCCAGTAGTACCGTCCCCTACAGGGCTGGGGATGAAAAACTGTTTTTT. Amino acid sequence: CASSTVPYRAGDEKLFF.